This T cell receptor (beta chain) came from a study of glioma-infiltrating T cells after dendritic cell vaccination. About the study: Patients had newly diagnosed or recurrent glioblastoma and received dendritic cell vaccines.

The immunoSEQ assay amplified TCRB CDR3 from up to about 2 ug DNA. Profiled with immunoSEQ multiplex PCR; TCRdb holds only in-frame clones, not every one. This table has approximately 62,000 clones, 86% appearing once. Sample time point: after dendritic cell vaccination, including at tumor progression/relapse. This CDR3 comprises 16 residues. Trimming took 3 bases from V and 4 from J; bases not matched to a gene: 6. In germline, CDR1 is SGHNT, CDR2 YENEEA. The source is a human donor with glioblastoma. The chain employs TRBV11-3 and TRBJ2-1; 10 nucleotides line up with TRBD2. The sequencing here drew on blood, taken after dendritic cell vaccination. CDR3 region: CASSFFLLAGYNEQFF. CDR3 sequence (DNA): TGTGCCAGCAGCTTCTTTTTACTAGCGGGATACAATGAGCAGTTCTTC.